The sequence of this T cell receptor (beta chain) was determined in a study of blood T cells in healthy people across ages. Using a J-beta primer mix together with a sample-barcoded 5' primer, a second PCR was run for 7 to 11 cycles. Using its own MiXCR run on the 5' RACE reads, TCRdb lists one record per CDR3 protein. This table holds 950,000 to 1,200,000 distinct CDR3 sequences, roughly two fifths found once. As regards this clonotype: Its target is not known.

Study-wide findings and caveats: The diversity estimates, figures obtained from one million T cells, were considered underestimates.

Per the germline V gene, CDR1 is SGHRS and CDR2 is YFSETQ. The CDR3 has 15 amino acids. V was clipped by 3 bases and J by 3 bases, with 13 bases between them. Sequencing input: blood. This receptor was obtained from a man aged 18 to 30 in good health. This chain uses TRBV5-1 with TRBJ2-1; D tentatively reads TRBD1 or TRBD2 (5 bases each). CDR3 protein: CASSYPGRNYNEQFF. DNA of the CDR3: TGCGCCAGCAGCTATCCGGGACGGAACTACAATGAGCAGTTCTTC.